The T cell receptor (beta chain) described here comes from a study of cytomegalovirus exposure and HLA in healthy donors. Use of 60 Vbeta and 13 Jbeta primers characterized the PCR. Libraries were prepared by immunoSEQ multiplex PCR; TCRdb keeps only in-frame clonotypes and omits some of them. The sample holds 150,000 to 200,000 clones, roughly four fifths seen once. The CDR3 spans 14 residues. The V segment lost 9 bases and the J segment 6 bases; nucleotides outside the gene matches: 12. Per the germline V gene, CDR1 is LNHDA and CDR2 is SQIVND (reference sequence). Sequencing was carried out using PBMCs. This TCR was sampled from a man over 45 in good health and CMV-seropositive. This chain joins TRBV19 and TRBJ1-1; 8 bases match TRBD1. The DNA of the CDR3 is TGTGCCAGCAGGAGGGACAGGAGAAACGCTGAAGCTTTCTTT. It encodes CASRRDRRNAEAFF.